This T cell receptor (beta chain) emerged from a study of CD8+ T cells in alopecia areata. Sequencing used cDNA as its template, made by extracting RNA and reverse transcribing it. The method was immunoSEQ multiplex PCR; TCRdb's version includes in-frame clones alone and lacks a portion of them. Of roughly 100,000 clones listed, around three fifths were seen once; the top ten hold 8.5% to 10%. Germline-derived CDR1 and CDR2 are SQVTM and ANQGSEA. J was trimmed by 1 base and V by 6 bases; bases with no gene match: 1. The CDR3 has 13 amino acids. The sequenced sample was CD4+ T cells sorted from blood. The TCR sequence derives from a human donor in good health. The chain carries TRBV29-1 and TRBJ2-5; 11 bases map to TRBD2. CDR3 protein: CSVGTSGQETQYF. CDR3 nucleotides: TGCAGCGTCGGGACTAGCGGCCAAGAGACCCAGTACTTC.